A single T cell receptor (beta chain) is shown here with its context. The sample belongs to a study of blood T cell repertoires in COVID-19. Across the study: COVID-19 samples collected from the United States, Italy and Spain covered acute and convalescent phases. PBMCs, B-cell-depleted T cells, or T cells provided the cDNA or gDNA that made up the material.

CDR1 is SGHRS, CDR2 YFSETQ, per germline. The CDR3 has 13 residues. V lost 2 bases and J lost 3, with 5 bases in between. In the authors' workflow: Estimation of nucleated cell counts was performed using reference gene primer amplification. Assay: immunoSEQ multiplex PCR; the TCRdb copy retains only in-frame clones and omits some. Clone size and V and J calls were adopted from that table, with D and trimming inferred from the DNA. The sample records approximately 18,000 clones, roughly nine tenths being singletons. The clonotype originates from a human donor in a cohort sampled during active COVID-19. The sample was peripheral blood. The chain combines TRBV5-1 with TRBJ2-2; D gene unclear. DNA of the CDR3: TGCGCCAGCAGCTTCCTAGACACCGGGGAGCTGTTTTTT. It is translated as CASSFLDTGELFF.